This T cell receptor beta chain was captured in a study of identical twins. Study results and limitations: Analyses based on zero insertions could be partly confounded by invariant MAIT and iNKT cells. Cross-sectional statistical analysis was relied on for the conclusions, without the same donors being followed. Clonotypes of the beta chain that were abundant in cord blood carried fewer insertions (memory repertoires showed none).

Using its own MiXCR run on the 5' RACE reads, TCRdb lists one record per CDR3 protein. The sample lists approximately 600,000 distinct CDR3 sequences, 9.5% to 10% seen once, with roughly 3% in the top ten. This clonotype was picked up many times. The antigen is not known. The CDR3 runs 15 residues. Germline values: CDR1 MDHEN, CDR2 SYDVKM. With 5 bases clipped from V and 5 bases from J, the junction kept 10 bases outside the gene matches. These sequences were also reported in another study, on yellow fever vaccine responses in identical twins.

V and J are TRBV28 and TRBJ2-7, with 9 bases identical to TRBD2. Sequenced: PBMCs. The origin of this receptor is a young woman in good health. The CDR3 here is CASSTVRGGRDEQYF. CDR3 nucleotides: TGTGCCAGCAGTACCGTTCGGGGCGGGAGGGACGAGCAGTACTTC.